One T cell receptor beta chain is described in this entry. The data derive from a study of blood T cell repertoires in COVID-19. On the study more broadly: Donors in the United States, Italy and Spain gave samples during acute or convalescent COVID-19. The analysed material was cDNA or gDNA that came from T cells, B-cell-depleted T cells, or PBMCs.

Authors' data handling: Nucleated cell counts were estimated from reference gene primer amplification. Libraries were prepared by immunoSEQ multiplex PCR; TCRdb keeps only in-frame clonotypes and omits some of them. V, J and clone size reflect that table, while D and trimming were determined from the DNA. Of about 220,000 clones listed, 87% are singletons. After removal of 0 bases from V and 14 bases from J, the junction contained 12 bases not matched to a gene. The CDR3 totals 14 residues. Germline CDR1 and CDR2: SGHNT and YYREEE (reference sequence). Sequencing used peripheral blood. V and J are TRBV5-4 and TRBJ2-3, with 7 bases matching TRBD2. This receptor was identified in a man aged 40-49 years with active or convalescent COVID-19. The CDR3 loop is CASSLAAGAGDRYF. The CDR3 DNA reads TGTGCCAGCAGCTTGGCCGCGGGTGCGGGAGATCGGTATTTT.